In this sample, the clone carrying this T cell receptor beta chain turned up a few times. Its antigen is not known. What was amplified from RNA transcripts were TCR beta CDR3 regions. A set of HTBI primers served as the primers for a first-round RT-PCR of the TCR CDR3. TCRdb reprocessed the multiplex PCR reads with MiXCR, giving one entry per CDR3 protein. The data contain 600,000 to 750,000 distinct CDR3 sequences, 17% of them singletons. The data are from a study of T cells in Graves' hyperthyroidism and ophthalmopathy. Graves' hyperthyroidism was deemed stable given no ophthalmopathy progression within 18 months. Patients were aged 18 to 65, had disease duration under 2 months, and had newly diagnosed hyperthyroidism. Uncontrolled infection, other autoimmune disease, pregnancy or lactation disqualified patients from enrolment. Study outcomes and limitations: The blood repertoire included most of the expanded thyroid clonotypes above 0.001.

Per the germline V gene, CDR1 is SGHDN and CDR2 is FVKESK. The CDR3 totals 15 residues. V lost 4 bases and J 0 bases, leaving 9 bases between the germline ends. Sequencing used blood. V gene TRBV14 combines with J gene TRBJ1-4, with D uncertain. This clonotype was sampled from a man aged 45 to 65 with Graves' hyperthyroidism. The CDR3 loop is CASSPRVATNEKLFF. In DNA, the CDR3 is TGTGCCAGCAGCCCGCGGGTTGCAACTAATGAAAAACTGTTTTTT.